Listed here are 20 T cell receptor beta chains from one sample, sequenced in a study of blood T cell repertoires in COVID-19. This table comes from immunoSEQ multiplex PCR, and its TCRdb copy is limited to in-frame clones, with some not included. The profile shows around 63,000 clones, approximately 86% of them singletons. Sequenced sample: peripheral blood. The receptors originated from a man in his forties or fifties with active COVID-19.

This rearrangement joins TRBV5-1 to TRBJ1-5; 8 nucleotides line up with TRBD1. J gave up 7 bases and V 4 bases, and 7 bases lay outside the gene matches. CDR1 and CDR2 (germline): SGHRS, YFSETQ. The CDR3 spans 14 residues. This CDR3 reads CASSPTGEDQPQHF. For the CDR3, the DNA is TGCGCCAGCAGCCCGACAGGGGAGGACCAGCCCCAGCATTTT.

The chain joins TRBV3-1 (or the pseudogene TRBV3-2) to TRBJ1-5, with no clear D. Per the germline V gene, CDR1 is LGHDT and CDR2 is YNNKEL (reference sequence). The CDR3 sequence is 13 residues long. The V gene lost 3 bases and the J gene lost 5 bases, with 8 bases spanning the gap. The CDR3 sequence is CASSQTGDQPQHF. The CDR3 DNA reads as TGTGCCAGCAGCCAGACGGGAGATCAGCCCCAGCATTTT.

The rearrangement uses TRBV7-8 and TRBJ2-7, with D possibly TRBD1 on 5 matching bases. The ends were cut back, 4 bases at V and 8 bases at J, with 12 bases in the middle. CDR3 length: 12 amino acids. The germline gives CDR1 SGHVS, CDR2 FQNEAQ. The CDR3 DNA reads as TGTGCCAGCAGCTCCCCAGGGCGTCAGCAGTACTTC. Its translation: CASSSPGRQQYF.

The chain has TRBV2 and TRBJ1-5, with no clear D. From germline, CDR1 is SNHLY and CDR2 FYNNEI. The CDR3 length is 14 residues. The ends were cut back, 6 bases at V and 2 bases at J, with 11 bases in the middle. CDR3 sequence (DNA): TGTGCCAGCAGGCCGGAGATGGGCAATCAGCCCCAGCATTTT. Amino acid sequence: CASRPEMGNQPQHF. The full variable domain, completed using reference TRBV2 and TRBJ1-5, is EPEVTQTPSHQVTQMGQEVILRCVPISNHLYFYWYRQILGQKVEFLVSFYNNEISEKSEIFDDQFSVERPDGSNFTLKIRSTKLEDSAMYFCASRPEMGNQPQHFGDGTRLSIL.

The chain links TRBV6-5 to TRBJ2-7; 10 bases agree with TRBD1. The CDR3 consists of 13 residues. From germline, CDR1 is MNHEY and CDR2 SVGAGI. The trim removed 6 bases at V and 4 bases at J, leaving 3 bases unmatched. The CDR3 is CASSRDRGYEQYF. DNA of the CDR3: TGTGCCAGCAGCAGGGACAGGGGTTACGAGCAGTACTTC.

This chain joins TRBV5-6 and TRBJ1-3; TRBD1 matches at 7 bases. Germline V gene lookup returns CDR1 SGHDT and CDR2 YYEEEE. The CDR3 has 15 amino acids. V lost 2 bases and J lost 2; bases outside the gene matches: 4. CDR3 region: CASSFPTGAGNTIYF. The CDR3 nucleotides read TGTGCCAGCAGCTTCCCTACAGGGGCTGGAAACACCATATATTTT.

This chain joins TRBV7-2 and TRBJ2-2; D call uncertain. The CDR3 is 15 amino acids. From germline, CDR1 is SGHTA and CDR2 FQGNSA. The V gene lost 4 bases and the J gene lost 0 bases, with 9 bases spanning the gap. The chain's CDR3 is CASSSVPANTGELFF. As DNA, the CDR3 is TGTGCCAGCAGCTCGGTTCCGGCGAACACCGGGGAGCTGTTTTTT.

The genes are TRBV4-1 and TRBJ1-6, with 7 positions matching TRBD1. From germline, CDR1 is MGHRA and CDR2 YSYEKL. The CDR3 runs 14 residues. Losses at the gene ends were 4 bases for V and 11 bases for J; bases not matched to a gene: 8. CDR3 coding DNA: TGCGCCAGCAGCCGCGGACAGGTTGATACACCCCTCCACTTT. It yields the protein CASSRGQVDTPLHF.

The chain couples TRBV24-1 to TRBJ2-2, with TRBD1 identical over 8 bases. The CDR3 loop spans 19 amino acids. Germline lookup yields CDR1 KGHDR and CDR2 SFDVKD. Trimming cost V 4 bases and J 5 bases; bases outside gene matches: 17. CDR3 residues: CATSDSIRTGRPFTGELFF. CDR3 in DNA: TGTGCCACCAGTGACTCCATTCGGACAGGGAGGCCATTTACCGGGGAGCTGTTTTTT.

The chain couples TRBV5-1 to TRBJ1-2; TRBD1 might be the D (5 bases). The CDR3 has 16 amino acids. V was trimmed by 4 bases and J by 4 bases, leaving 20 bases between them. Germline V lookup: CDR1 SGHRS, CDR2 YFSETQ. The CDR3 is CASSPQPSGGSYGYTF. As DNA, the CDR3 is TGCGCCAGCAGCCCCCAGCCCAGCGGGGGATCCTATGGCTACACCTTC.

The chain carries TRBV5-6 and TRBJ2-2; TRBD1 aligns across 9 bases. The germline CDR1 and CDR2 sequences are SGHDT and YYEEEE. The CDR3 is 17 residues long. The J segment lost 4 bases and the V segment lost 6 bases, leaving 13 bases of the junction unmatched. CDR3 residues: CASIGDRDRMGTGELFF. The CDR3 region has the DNA TGTGCCAGCATCGGGGACAGGGATAGGATGGGCACCGGGGAGCTGTTTTTT.

The chain carries TRBV7-2 and TRBJ2-3; 7 bases are shared with TRBD2. This CDR3 region has 15 residues. Germline CDR1 SGHTA, CDR2 FQGNSA. V was clipped by 3 bases and J by 4 bases; unmatched bases: 7. In nucleotides, the CDR3 is TGTGCCAGCAGCTTGCGTGGGAGGGGCGCAGATACGCAGTATTTT. Translated: CASSLRGRGADTQYF.

The gene calls are TRBV12-5 and TRBJ2-7, with 8 nucleotides matching TRBD1. V lost 7 bases and J lost 5; bases outside the gene matches: 10. Germline CDR1 and CDR2: LGHNT and FRNRAP. The CDR3 covers 14 residues. DNA of the CDR3: TGTGCTAGTGTCAGAATGGACAGGGCTGACGAGCAGTACTTC. It is translated as CASVRMDRADEQYF.

The chain couples TRBV6-5 to TRBJ2-2; 10 nucleotides match TRBD1. J gave up 5 bases and V 7 bases, and 7 bases lay outside the gene matches. Per the germline V gene, CDR1 is MNHEY and CDR2 is SVGAGI. This CDR3 comprises 15 residues. The CDR3 here is CASKPGQGRTGELFF. The CDR3 region has the DNA TGTGCCAGCAAGCCGGGACAGGGGCGGACCGGGGAGCTGTTTTTT.

The chain has TRBV19 and TRBJ2-6, with TRBD1 identical over 8 bases. The CDR3 loop spans 16 amino acids. Germline lookup yields CDR1 LNHDA and CDR2 SQIVND (reference sequence). V was pared by 6 bases and J by 0 bases, with 4 bases of the junction left unmatched. CDR3 DNA sequence: TGTGCCAGTAGCCGGACAGGGAGCTCTGGGGCCAACGTCCTGACTTTC. The encoded protein is CASSRTGSSGANVLTF.

V gene TRBV19 combines with J gene TRBJ1-5, with a tentative D call TRBD1 (5 bases). The CDR3 runs to 15 residues. V lost 6 bases and J lost 1, with 13 bases in between. CDR1 is LNHDA, CDR2 SQIVND, per germline (reference sequence). In DNA form, the CDR3 reads TGTGCCAGTAGCCAGGGCATATGGAGCAATCAGCCCCAGCATTTT. As protein: CASSQGIWSNQPQHF.

There are a few counts of this clone. The V and J genes are TRBV15 and TRBJ1-1; D might be TRBD1 (6 bases). The V end was cut by 1 base, the J end by 4 bases, with 16 bases between. CDR1 is LNHNV, CDR2 YYDKDF, per germline (reference sequence). The CDR3 totals 16 residues. The CDR3 DNA reads as TGTGCCACCAGCAGAGGATCCAGGGGAGTTTTCACTGAAGCTTTCTTT. Translated: CATSRGSRGVFTEAFF.

The rearrangement links TRBV19 to TRBJ1-1; D gene uncertain. This CDR3 has 14 amino acids. CDR1 LNHDA and CDR2 SQIVND come from the germline V gene (reference sequence). Trimming took 2 bases from V and 0 from J, leaving 7 bases between them. CDR3 sequence reads: CASSIFPVNTEAFF. The CDR3 DNA sequence: TGTGCCAGTAGTATATTCCCGGTGAACACTGAAGCTTTCTTT.

The chain has TRBV11-2 and TRBJ2-7, with unresolved D. The germline CDR1 and CDR2 sequences are SGHAT and FQNNGV. CDR3 size: 13 residues. The V gene lost 1 base and the J gene lost 3 bases, with 7 bases spanning the gap. DNA of the CDR3: TGTGCCAGCAGCTTAGTTCCTAGCTACGAGCAGTACTTC. It translates to CASSLVPSYEQYF.

The CDR3 region has the DNA TGTGCCAGCAGCTCCAGGACACTCTACGGAGAGCAGTTCTTC. Its translation is CASSSRTLYGEQFF. V and J are TRBV4-2 and TRBJ2-1; possible D gene TRBD1, 5 bases. This CDR3 contains 14 residues. Deletions cut 5 bases from V and 10 bases from J, with 18 bases between. The germline CDR1 and CDR2 sequences are LGHNA and YNFKEQ.